The rows below give T cell receptor beta chains drawn from one sample of a study of blood T cell repertoires in COVID-19. Clones were sequenced by immunoSEQ multiplex PCR, and TCRdb holds only the in-frame ones, with some missing. This table holds almost 250,000 clones, around 84% found once. Sequenced input: PBMCs or T cells enriched from blood (not recorded which). The receptors come from a woman between 45 and 60 years old who had recovered from COVID-19. Both conserved end residues are part of each CDR3. The order of the fields is clone size, V gene, D gene, J gene, CDR3 protein, CDR3 DNA. A D gene is named only where the DNA matches it firmly. Size values are once, few and many counts, or a class for expanded clones, and some rows have none.

abundance: few; v_gene: TRBV28; d_gene: .; j_gene: TRBJ2-3; CDR3aa: CASSFGLAGTSTDTQYF; CDR3nt: TGTGCCAGCAGTTTCGGGCTAGCCGGGACTAGCACAGATACGCAGTATTTT
abundance: .; v_gene: TRBV4-3; d_gene: .; j_gene: TRBJ1-4; CDR3aa: CASSQHGRGETNEKLFF; CDR3nt: TGCGCCAGCAGCCAACATGGGAGGGGTGAAACTAATGAAAAACTGTTTTTT
abundance: .; v_gene: TRBV28; d_gene: TRBD2; j_gene: TRBJ2-7; CDR3aa: CASSLPGLPSSEQYF; CDR3nt: TGTGCCAGCAGTTTACCGGGACTACCTTCCTCCGAGCAGTACTTC
abundance: .; v_gene: TRBV29-1; d_gene: .; j_gene: TRBJ2-7; CDR3aa: CSVVGTTGTPWDEQYF; CDR3nt: TGCAGCGTTGTGGGTACCACAGGGACCCCTTGGGACGAGCAGTACTTC
abundance: .; v_gene: TRBV27; d_gene: TRBD1; j_gene: TRBJ2-3; CDR3aa: CASSLLGTGFTDTQYF; CDR3nt: TGTGCCAGCAGTTTATTAGGGACAGGGTTCACAGATACGCAGTATTTT
abundance: .; v_gene: TRBV6-5; d_gene: .; j_gene: TRBJ2-7; CDR3aa: CASRYSGSYIVDEQYF; CDR3nt: TGTGCCAGCAGATACTCCGGGAGTTACATTGTGGACGAGCAGTACTTC
abundance: .; v_gene: TRBV5-1; d_gene: TRBD2; j_gene: TRBJ2-1; CDR3aa: CASTSGTSGIDEQFF; CDR3nt: TGCGCCAGCACCTCCGGGACTAGCGGGATCGATGAGCAGTTCTTC
abundance: .; v_gene: TRBV14; d_gene: TRBD1; j_gene: TRBJ2-5; CDR3aa: CASSLEQGVMSETQYF; CDR3nt: TGTGCCAGCAGCCTGGAACAGGGGGTAATGAGCGAGACCCAGTACTTC
abundance: .; v_gene: TRBV15; d_gene: TRBD2; j_gene: TRBJ2-3; CDR3aa: CATSRSMRRLAGTDTQYF; CDR3nt: TGTGCCACCAGCAGATCCATGAGAAGGCTAGCGGGCACAGATACGCAGTATTTT
abundance: .; v_gene: TRBV5-1; d_gene: TRBD1; j_gene: TRBJ2-1; CDR3aa: CASSSGQGNEQFF; CDR3nt: TGCGCCAGCAGCTCGGGACAGGGAAATGAGCAGTTCTTC
abundance: .; v_gene: TRBV4-3; d_gene: .; j_gene: TRBJ1-4; CDR3aa: CASSQDFNGNEKLFF; CDR3nt: TGCGCCAGCAGCCAAGATTTCAACGGTAATGAAAAACTGTTTTTT
abundance: once; v_gene: TRBV9; d_gene: TRBD2; j_gene: TRBJ2-2; CDR3aa: CASSFTSANTGELFF; CDR3nt: TGTGCCAGCAGCTTTACTAGCGCGAACACCGGGGAGCTGTTTTTT
abundance: once; v_gene: TRBV3-1/TRBV3-2; d_gene: .; j_gene: TRBJ2-7; CDR3aa: CASSAGSYEQYF; CDR3nt: TGTGCCAGCAGTGCCGGTTCCTACGAGCAGTACTTC
abundance: .; v_gene: TRBV7-8; d_gene: .; j_gene: TRBJ1-4; CDR3aa: CASSSIGNEKLFF; CDR3nt: TGTGCCAGCAGCTCTATCGGGAATGAAAAACTGTTTTTT
abundance: .; v_gene: TRBV4-1; d_gene: .; j_gene: TRBJ1-1; CDR3aa: CASSQDRTRGRVNTEAFF; CDR3nt: TGCGCCAGCAGCCAAGATAGGACCAGGGGCAGGGTGAACACTGAAGCTTTCTTT
abundance: .; v_gene: TRBV7-9; d_gene: TRBD1; j_gene: TRBJ2-7; CDR3aa: CATTGKSSYEQYF; CDR3nt: TGTGCCACGACAGGGAAGAGCTCCTACGAGCAGTACTTC
abundance: few; v_gene: TRBV19; d_gene: .; j_gene: TRBJ1-2; CDR3aa: CASSIALRNSIGYTF; CDR3nt: TGTGCCAGTAGTATAGCACTACGCAATTCAATTGGCTACACCTTC
abundance: .; v_gene: TRBV3-1/TRBV3-2; d_gene: .; j_gene: TRBJ2-1; CDR3aa: CASSQISGSYNEQFF; CDR3nt: TGTGCCAGCAGCCAAATCAGTGGCTCCTACAATGAGCAGTTCTTC
abundance: .; v_gene: TRBV14; d_gene: TRBD2; j_gene: TRBJ2-5; CDR3aa: CASSRNRGLAGGGETQYF; CDR3nt: TGTGCCAGCAGCCGAAACCGCGGACTAGCGGGAGGAGGGGAGACCCAGTACTTC
abundance: .; v_gene: TRBV28; d_gene: .; j_gene: TRBJ2-7; CDR3aa: CASSAREREKGRYEQYF; CDR3nt: TGTGCCAGCAGTGCCCGGGAACGGGAAAAAGGTCGCTACGAGCAGTACTTC
abundance: .; v_gene: TRBV7-2; d_gene: TRBD2; j_gene: TRBJ2-1; CDR3aa: CASSLTLTSGSPYEQFF; CDR3nt: TGTGCCAGCAGCTTAACCCTCACTAGCGGGAGTCCCTATGAGCAGTTCTTC
abundance: few; v_gene: TRBV2; d_gene: TRBD2; j_gene: TRBJ2-1; CDR3aa: CASNKETSGRSSYNEQFF; CDR3nt: TGTGCCAGCAATAAGGAGACTAGCGGGAGGTCCTCCTACAATGAGCAGTTCTTC
abundance: few; v_gene: TRBV28; d_gene: TRBD1; j_gene: TRBJ2-7; CDR3aa: CASSDRDEQYF; CDR3nt: TGTGCCAGCAGTGACAGGGACGAGCAGTACTTC
abundance: .; v_gene: TRBV4-3; d_gene: TRBD1; j_gene: TRBJ1-2; CDR3aa: CASSQVQGGNYGYTF; CDR3nt: TGCGCCAGCAGCCAAGTTCAGGGGGGCAACTATGGCTACACCTTC
abundance: .; v_gene: TRBV5-1; d_gene: TRBD1; j_gene: TRBJ2-7; CDR3aa: CASSLGDSTYEQYF; CDR3nt: TGCGCCAGCAGCTTGGGGGACAGCACCTACGAGCAGTACTTC
abundance: .; v_gene: TRBV25-1; d_gene: TRBD1; j_gene: TRBJ1-2; CDR3aa: CASSALGGDYGYTF; CDR3nt: TGTGCCAGCAGTGCCCTAGGGGGCGACTATGGCTACACCTTC
abundance: .; v_gene: TRBV5-8; d_gene: TRBD2; j_gene: TRBJ2-7; CDR3aa: CASRGLAGAYEQYF; CDR3nt: TGTGCCAGCAGGGGACTAGCGGGAGCCTACGAGCAGTACTTC
abundance: .; v_gene: TRBV28; d_gene: .; j_gene: TRBJ2-7; CDR3aa: CASGNRVRYEQYF; CDR3nt: TGTGCCAGCGGGAACAGGGTTCGTTACGAGCAGTACTTC
abundance: .; v_gene: TRBV7-6; d_gene: .; j_gene: TRBJ2-7; CDR3aa: CASVGADSYEQYF; CDR3nt: TGTGCCAGCGTGGGGGCCGACTCCTACGAGCAGTACTTC
abundance: .; v_gene: TRBV9; d_gene: .; j_gene: TRBJ1-4; CDR3aa: CASSVEGRSHEKLFF; CDR3nt: TGTGCCAGCAGCGTAGAAGGTCGGAGCCACGAAAAACTGTTTTTT
abundance: .; v_gene: TRBV6-5; d_gene: .; j_gene: TRBJ2-1; CDR3aa: CASSFSAEGEQFF; CDR3nt: TGTGCCAGCAGTTTTTCGGCGGAGGGTGAGCAGTTCTTC
abundance: few; v_gene: TRBV5-4; d_gene: TRBD1; j_gene: TRBJ2-4; CDR3aa: CASSFDRVGIQYF; CDR3nt: TGTGCCAGCAGCTTTGACAGGGTGGGCATTCAGTACTTC